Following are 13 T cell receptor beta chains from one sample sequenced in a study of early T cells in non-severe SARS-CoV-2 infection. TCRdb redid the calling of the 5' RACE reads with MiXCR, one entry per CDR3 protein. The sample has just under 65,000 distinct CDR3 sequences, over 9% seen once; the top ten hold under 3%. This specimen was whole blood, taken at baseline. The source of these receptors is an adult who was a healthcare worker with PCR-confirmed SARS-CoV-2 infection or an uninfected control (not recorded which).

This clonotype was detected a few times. The CDR3 reads CASSVGRQAYAGELFF. Written as DNA, the CDR3 is TGTGCCAGCAGTGTCGGCCGCCAAGCCTATGCCGGGGAGCTGTTTTTT. The chain couples TRBV25-1 to TRBJ2-2; D not certain. V lost 4 bases and J lost 6, with 18 bases in between. The CDR3 is 16 residues long. Germline loops: CDR1 MGHDK, CDR2 SYGVNS.

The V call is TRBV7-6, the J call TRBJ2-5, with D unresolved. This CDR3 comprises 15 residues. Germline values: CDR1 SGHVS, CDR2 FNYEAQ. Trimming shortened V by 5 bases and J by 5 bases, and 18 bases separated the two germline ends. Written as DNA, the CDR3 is TGTGCCAGCAGCGCAGACTTGGCGGCAATGGAGACCCAGTACTTC. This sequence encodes CASSADLAAMETQYF.

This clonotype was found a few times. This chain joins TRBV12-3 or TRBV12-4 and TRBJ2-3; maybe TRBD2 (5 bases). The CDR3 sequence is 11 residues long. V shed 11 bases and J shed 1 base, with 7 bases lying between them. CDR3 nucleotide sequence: TGTGCCTCCGGGGGCACAGATACGCAGTATTTT. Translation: CASGGTDTQYF.

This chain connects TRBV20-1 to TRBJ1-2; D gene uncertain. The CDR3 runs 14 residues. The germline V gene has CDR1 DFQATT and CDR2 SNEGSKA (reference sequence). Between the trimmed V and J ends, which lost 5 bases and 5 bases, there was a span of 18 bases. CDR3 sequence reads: CSAYQGFGLYGYTF. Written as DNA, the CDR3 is TGCAGTGCTTACCAAGGCTTCGGGCTGTATGGCTACACCTTC.

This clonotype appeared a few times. In nucleotides, the CDR3 is TGCAGCGACTACGAGGAGACCCAGTACTTC. Its protein product is CSDYEETQYF. The V gene is TRBV29-1, the J gene TRBJ2-5; D remains ambiguous. From germline, CDR1 is SQVTM and CDR2 ANQGSEA. Deletions cut 7 bases from V and 5 bases from J, with 8 bases between. The CDR3 length is 10 residues.

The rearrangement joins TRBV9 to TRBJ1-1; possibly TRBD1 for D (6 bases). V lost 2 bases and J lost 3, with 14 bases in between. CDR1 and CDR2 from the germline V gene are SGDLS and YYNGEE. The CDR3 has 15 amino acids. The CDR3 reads CASSVTGIGDTEAFF. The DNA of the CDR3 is TGTGCCAGCAGCGTTACAGGGATTGGAGACACTGAAGCTTTCTTT.

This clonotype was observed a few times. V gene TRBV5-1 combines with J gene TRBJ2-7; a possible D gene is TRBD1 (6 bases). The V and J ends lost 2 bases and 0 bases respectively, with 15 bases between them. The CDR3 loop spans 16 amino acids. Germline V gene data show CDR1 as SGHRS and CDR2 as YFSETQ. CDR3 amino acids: CASSFTQGIGSYEQYF. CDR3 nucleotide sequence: TGCGCCAGCAGCTTTACCCAGGGGATCGGCTCCTACGAGCAGTACTTC.

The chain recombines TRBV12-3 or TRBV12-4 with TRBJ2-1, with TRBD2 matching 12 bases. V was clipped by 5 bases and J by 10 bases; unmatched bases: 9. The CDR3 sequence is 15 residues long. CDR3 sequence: CASSRTSGAPGEQFF. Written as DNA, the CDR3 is TGTGCCAGCAGTAGGACTAGCGGGGCCCCAGGAGAGCAGTTCTTC.

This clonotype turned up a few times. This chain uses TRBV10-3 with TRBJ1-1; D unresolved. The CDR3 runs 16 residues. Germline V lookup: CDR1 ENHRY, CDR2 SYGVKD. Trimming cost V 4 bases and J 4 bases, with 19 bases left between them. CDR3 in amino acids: CAISGFPQTPGTEAFF. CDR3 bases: TGTGCCATCAGTGGTTTCCCCCAGACCCCAGGCACTGAAGCTTTCTTT.

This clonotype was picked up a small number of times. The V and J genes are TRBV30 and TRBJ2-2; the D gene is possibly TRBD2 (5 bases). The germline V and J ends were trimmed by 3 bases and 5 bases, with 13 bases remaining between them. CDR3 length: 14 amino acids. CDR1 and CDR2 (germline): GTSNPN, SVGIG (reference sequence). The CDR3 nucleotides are TGTGCCTGGAGAAGTCTAGCAGGAACCGGGGAGCTGTTTTTT. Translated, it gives CAWRSLAGTGELFF.

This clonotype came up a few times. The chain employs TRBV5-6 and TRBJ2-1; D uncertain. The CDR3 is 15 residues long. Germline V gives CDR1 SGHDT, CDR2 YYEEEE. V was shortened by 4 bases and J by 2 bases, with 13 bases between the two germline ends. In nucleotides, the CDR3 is TGTGCCAGCAGCCACAGCTACCAACCCTACAATGAGCAGTTCTTC. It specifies CASSHSYQPYNEQFF.

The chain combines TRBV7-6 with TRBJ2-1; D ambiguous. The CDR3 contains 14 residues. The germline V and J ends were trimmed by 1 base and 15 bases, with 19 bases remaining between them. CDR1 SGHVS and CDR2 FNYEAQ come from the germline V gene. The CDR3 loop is CASSLVNPSRFPFF. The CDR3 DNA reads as TGTGCCAGCAGCTTAGTTAATCCCTCTAGATTTCCGTTCTTC.

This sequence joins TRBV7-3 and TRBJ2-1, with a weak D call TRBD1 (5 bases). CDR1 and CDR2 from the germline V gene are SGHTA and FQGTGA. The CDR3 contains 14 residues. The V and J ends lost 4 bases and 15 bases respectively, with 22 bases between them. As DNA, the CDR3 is TGTGCCAGCAGCTCCACAAGGGGAACAGGTAGTGTGTTCTTC. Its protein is CASSSTRGTGSVFF.